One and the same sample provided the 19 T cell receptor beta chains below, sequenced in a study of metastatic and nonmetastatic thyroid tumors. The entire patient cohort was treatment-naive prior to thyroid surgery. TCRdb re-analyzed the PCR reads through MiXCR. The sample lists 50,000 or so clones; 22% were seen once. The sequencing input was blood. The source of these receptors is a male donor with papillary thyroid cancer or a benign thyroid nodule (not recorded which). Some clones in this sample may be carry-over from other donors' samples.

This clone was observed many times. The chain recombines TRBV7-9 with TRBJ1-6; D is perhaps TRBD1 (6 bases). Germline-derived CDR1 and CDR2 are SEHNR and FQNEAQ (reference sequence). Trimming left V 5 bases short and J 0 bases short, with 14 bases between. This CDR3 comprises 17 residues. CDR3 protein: CASSVTGFSSYNSPLHF. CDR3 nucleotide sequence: TGTGCCAGCAGCGTTACAGGGTTCTCCTCCTATAATTCACCCCTCCACTTT.

The CDR3 region has the DNA TGCAGTGCTAGAGTACTAGCGGGTGGAGACTCCGGGGAGCTGTTTTTT. Protein: CSARVLAGGDSGELFF. The chain couples TRBV20-1 to TRBJ2-2; 9 bases agree with TRBD2. Germline lookup yields CDR1 DFQATT and CDR2 SNEGSKA (reference sequence). The CDR3 is made up of 16 amino acids. Losses at the gene ends were 1 base for V and 6 bases for J; bases not matched to a gene: 9.

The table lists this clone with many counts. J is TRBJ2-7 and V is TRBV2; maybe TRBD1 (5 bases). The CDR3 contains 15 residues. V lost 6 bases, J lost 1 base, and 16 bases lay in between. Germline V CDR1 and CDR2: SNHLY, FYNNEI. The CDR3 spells CASRPTEMGSYEQYF. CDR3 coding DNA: TGTGCCAGCAGGCCGACAGAAATGGGATCCTACGAGCAGTACTTC.

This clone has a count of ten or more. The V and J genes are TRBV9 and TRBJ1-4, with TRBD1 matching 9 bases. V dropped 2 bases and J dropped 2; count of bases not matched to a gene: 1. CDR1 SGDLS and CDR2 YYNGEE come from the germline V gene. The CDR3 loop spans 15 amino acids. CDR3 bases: TGTGCCAGCAGCGTCGGGACAGGGACTAATGAAAAACTGTTTTTT. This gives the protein CASSVGTGTNEKLFF.

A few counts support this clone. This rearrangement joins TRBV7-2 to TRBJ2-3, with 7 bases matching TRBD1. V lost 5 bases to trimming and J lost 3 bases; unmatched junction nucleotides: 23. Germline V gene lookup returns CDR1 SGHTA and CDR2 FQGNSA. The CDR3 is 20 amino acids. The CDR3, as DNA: TGTGCCAGCAGCACCACTCTCGGTGGGACAGCGGTTCGAGGGACAGATACGCAGTATTTT. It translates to CASSTTLGGTAVRGTDTQYF.

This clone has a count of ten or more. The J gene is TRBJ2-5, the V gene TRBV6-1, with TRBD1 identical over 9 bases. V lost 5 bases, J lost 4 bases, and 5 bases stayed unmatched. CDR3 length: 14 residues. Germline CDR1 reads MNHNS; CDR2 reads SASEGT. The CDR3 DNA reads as TGTGCCAGCAGTATATCGACAGGGGGAGAGACCCAGTACTTC. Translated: CASSISTGGETQYF.

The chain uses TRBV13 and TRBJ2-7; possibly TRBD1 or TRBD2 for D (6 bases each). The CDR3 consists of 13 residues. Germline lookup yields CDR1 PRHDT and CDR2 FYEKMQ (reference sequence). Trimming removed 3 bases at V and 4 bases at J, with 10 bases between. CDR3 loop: CASSLGGGYEQYF. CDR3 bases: TGTGCCAGCAGCTTGGGGGGCGGATACGAGCAGTACTTC.

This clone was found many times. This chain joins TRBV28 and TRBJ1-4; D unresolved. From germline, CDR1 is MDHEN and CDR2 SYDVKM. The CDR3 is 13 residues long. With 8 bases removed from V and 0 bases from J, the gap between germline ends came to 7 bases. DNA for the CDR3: TGTGCCAGCCGGAGGGCAACTAATGAAAAACTGTTTTTT. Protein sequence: CASRRATNEKLFF.

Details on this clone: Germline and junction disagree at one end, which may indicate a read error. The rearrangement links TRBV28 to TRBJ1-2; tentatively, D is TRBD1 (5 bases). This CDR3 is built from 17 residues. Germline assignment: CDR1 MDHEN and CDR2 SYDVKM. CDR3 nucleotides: TGTGCCATCAGTTCTAAACCGCGGACAAGGACTAACTATGGCTACACCTTC. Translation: CAISSKPRTRTNYGYTF.

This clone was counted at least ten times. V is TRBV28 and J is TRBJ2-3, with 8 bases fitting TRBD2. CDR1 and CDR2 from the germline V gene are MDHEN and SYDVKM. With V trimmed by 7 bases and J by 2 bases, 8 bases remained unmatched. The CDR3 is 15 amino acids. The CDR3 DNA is TGTGCCAGCACTCTAAACGGGAGGGACACAGATACGCAGTATTTT. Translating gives CASTLNGRDTDTQYF.

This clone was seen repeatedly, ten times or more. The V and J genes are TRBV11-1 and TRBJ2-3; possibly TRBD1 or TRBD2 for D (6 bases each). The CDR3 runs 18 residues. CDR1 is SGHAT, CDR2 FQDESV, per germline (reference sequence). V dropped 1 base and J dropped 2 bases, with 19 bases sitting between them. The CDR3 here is CASSLGRGRGEFTDTQYF. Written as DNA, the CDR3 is TGTGCCAGCAGCTTAGGGCGGGGCAGGGGCGAGTTCACAGATACGCAGTATTTT.

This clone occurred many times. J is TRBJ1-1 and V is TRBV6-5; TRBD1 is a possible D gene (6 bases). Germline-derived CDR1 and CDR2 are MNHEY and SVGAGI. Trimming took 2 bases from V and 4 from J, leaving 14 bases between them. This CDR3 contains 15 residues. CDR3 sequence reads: CASSYRRQVSTEAFF. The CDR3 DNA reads TGTGCCAGCAGTTACCGGAGACAGGTGTCCACTGAAGCTTTCTTT.

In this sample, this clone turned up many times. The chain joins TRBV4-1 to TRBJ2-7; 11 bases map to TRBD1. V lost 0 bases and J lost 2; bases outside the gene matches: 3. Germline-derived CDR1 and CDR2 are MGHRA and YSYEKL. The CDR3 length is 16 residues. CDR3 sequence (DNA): TGCGCCAGCAGCCAAGATCGGGGACAGGGGGCCTACGAGCAGTACTTC. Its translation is CASSQDRGQGAYEQYF.

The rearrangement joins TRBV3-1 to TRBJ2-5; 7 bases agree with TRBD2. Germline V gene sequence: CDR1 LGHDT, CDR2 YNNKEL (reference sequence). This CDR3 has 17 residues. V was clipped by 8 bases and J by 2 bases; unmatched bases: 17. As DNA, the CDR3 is TGTGCCAGCGGACCTCACCCAGGGACTACAGTTCAAGAGACCCAGTACTTC. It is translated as CASGPHPGTTVQETQYF.

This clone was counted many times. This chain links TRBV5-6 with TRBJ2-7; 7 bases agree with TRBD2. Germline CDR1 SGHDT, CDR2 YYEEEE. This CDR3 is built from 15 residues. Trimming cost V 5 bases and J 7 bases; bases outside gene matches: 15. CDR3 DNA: TGTGCCAGCAGTCCCTACGGCGGGAGCGGGTATGAGCAGTACTTC. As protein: CASSPYGGSGYEQYF.

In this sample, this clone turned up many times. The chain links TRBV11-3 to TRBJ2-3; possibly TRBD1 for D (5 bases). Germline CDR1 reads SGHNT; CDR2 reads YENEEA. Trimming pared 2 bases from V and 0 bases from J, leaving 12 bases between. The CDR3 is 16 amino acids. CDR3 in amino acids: CASSLQGISSTDTQYF. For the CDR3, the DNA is TGTGCCAGCAGCTTACAGGGCATCTCTAGCACAGATACGCAGTATTTT.

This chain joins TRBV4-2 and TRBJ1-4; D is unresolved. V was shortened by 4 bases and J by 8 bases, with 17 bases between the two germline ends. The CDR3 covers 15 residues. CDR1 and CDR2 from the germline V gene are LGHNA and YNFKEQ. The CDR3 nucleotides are TGTGCCAGCAGCCGAAGCACCGGCAGTGTGGAAAAACTGTTTTTT. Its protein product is CASSRSTGSVEKLFF.

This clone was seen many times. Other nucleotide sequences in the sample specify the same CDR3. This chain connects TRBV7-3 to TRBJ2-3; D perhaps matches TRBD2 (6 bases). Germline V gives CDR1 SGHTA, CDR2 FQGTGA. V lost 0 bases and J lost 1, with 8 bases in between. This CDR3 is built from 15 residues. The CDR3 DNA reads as TGTGCCAGCAGCTTAACTAGCGGACGCACAGATACGCAGTATTTT. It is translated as CASSLTSGRTDTQYF.

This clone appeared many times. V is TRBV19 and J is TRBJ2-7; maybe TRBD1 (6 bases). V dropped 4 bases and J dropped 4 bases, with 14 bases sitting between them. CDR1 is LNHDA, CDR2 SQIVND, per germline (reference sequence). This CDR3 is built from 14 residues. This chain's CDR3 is CASSNAGTPYEQYF. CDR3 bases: TGTGCCAGTAGTAATGCCGGGACACCATACGAGCAGTACTTC. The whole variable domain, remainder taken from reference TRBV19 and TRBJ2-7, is DGGITQSPKYLFRKEGQNVTLSCEQNLNHDAMYWYRQDPGQGLRLIYYSQIVNDFQKGDIAEGYSVSREKKESFPLTVTSAQKNPTAFYLCASSNAGTPYEQYFGPGTRLTVT.